The clone carrying this TCR beta chain was counted between two and nine times. This record belongs to a study of T cells in Graves' hyperthyroidism and ophthalmopathy. It was RNA transcripts that yielded the amplified TCR beta CDR3 regions. First-round RT-PCR of the TCR CDR3 relied on the HTBI primer set. Each CDR3 protein gets one entry after TCRdb re-called the multiplex PCR reads with MiXCR. The sample gives approximately 620,000 distinct CDR3 sequences, about 14% of which show up once; 5.8% is in the top ten. V lost 2 bases, J lost 1 base, and 9 bases lay in between. Germline V lookup: CDR1 MDHEN, CDR2 SYDVKM. The CDR3 extends over 14 amino acids. The diagnoses drew upon clinical symptoms, serum thyroxine and TRAb, thyroid ultrasound and orbital computed tomography. Blood was sampled at initial diagnosis of hyperthyroidism, prior to onset of any ophthalmopathy symptoms. Out of over 7.5 ml of fresh peripheral blood came the PBMCs.

The clonotype comes from a woman under 40 with Graves' hyperthyroidism that later progressed to Graves' ophthalmopathy. The V call is TRBV28, the J call TRBJ2-7; D is unclear. The sequenced sample was blood. The CDR3 DNA reads as TGTGCCAGCAGTTTAACTTGGATTTCCTACGAGCAGTACTTC. Residues: CASSLTWISYEQYF.